A selection of T cell receptor beta chains follows, all from one sample in a study of beta chain features in type 1 diabetes. Clones were sequenced by immunoSEQ multiplex PCR, and TCRdb holds only the in-frame ones, with some missing. The data show about 360,000 clones, about 12% seen once. The specimen sequenced was naive CD4+ T cells from blood. All receptors derive from a man aged 18 to 30 in good health. Each CDR3 is given with its conserved first and last residue. The D gene is left open where the match is weak. For some rows the clone size is stated as once, few or many, or as a class when expanded; others skip it.

abundance	v_gene	d_gene	j_gene	CDR3aa	CDR3nt
-	TRBV10-3	-	TRBJ1-6	CAISEQGEGSPLHF	TGTGCCATCAGTGAACAAGGGGAAGGATCACCCCTCCACTTT
-	TRBV19	-	TRBJ2-7	CASSNGQTTYEQYF	TGTGCCAGTAGTAATGGGCAGACCACCTACGAGCAGTACTTC
-	TRBV5-1	TRBD2	TRBJ2-3	CASSLRTSNLPDTQYF	TGCGCCAGCAGCTTAAGGACTAGTAACCTGCCAGATACGCAGTATTTT
-	TRBV23-1	-	TRBJ1-5	CASKRVPGQPQHF	TGCGCCAGCAAGAGGGTTCCGGGGCAGCCCCAGCATTTT
-	TRBV7-2	-	TRBJ1-2	CASSSRAGGGYTF	TGTGCCAGCAGCTCCCGGGCGGGGGGTGGCTACACCTTC
-	TRBV9	TRBD2	TRBJ2-3	CASSVGGGSGDTQYF	TGTGCCAGCAGCGTAGGGGGCGGGAGTGGGGATACGCAGTATTTT
-	TRBV15	TRBD1	TRBJ2-5	CATSRELRGGETQYF	TGTGCCACCAGCAGAGAATTGAGAGGGGGCGAGACCCAGTACTTC
-	TRBV18	-	TRBJ1-2	CASSPRSLTGTGYTF	TGTGCCAGCTCACCACGGTCACTAACAGGGACTGGCTACACCTTC
few	TRBV5-4	TRBD1	TRBJ1-1	CASSQVAGGGYEAFF	TGTGCCAGCAGCCAAGTGGCAGGGGGCGGGTATGAAGCTTTCTTT
few	TRBV30	TRBD2	TRBJ2-1	CAWSPGGPIEQFF	TGTGCCTGGAGTCCGGGAGGGCCGATTGAGCAGTTCTTC
few	TRBV5-6	TRBD1	TRBJ1-2	CASSFGLARGEGYTF	TGTGCCAGCAGCTTCGGTTTGGCCAGGGGGGAAGGCTACACCTTC
few	TRBV9	TRBD1	TRBJ1-5	CASSVGDRNQPQHF	TGTGCCAGCAGCGTTGGGGACAGAAATCAGCCCCAGCATTTT
few	TRBV6-6	-	TRBJ1-2	CASSTGTTSRGYTF	TGTGCCAGCAGTACCGGGACAACATCCCGCGGCTACACCTTC
-	TRBV29-1	TRBD1	TRBJ2-5	CSVEWTGSATQYF	TGCAGCGTTGAGTGGACAGGGAGTGCGACCCAGTACTTC
-	TRBV5-4	TRBD1	TRBJ2-2	CLKRQGPNTGELFF	TGTCTCAAGAGACAGGGGCCGAACACCGGGGAGCTGTTTTTT
few	TRBV30	-	TRBJ1-2	CAIGGNYGYTF	TGCGCCATTGGGGGCAACTATGGCTACACCTTC
-	TRBV7-8	TRBD2	TRBJ2-1	CASSSGLAYEQFF	TGTGCCAGCAGCTCGGGACTAGCGTATGAGCAGTTCTTC
few	TRBV30	-	TRBJ2-7	CAWSEERSSYEQYF	TGTGCCTGGTCCGAGGAAAGGAGCTCCTACGAGCAGTACTTC
few	TRBV7-9	-	TRBJ1-2	CASSSLRVGGYTF	TGTGCCAGCAGTTCTCTCAGGGTGGGTGGCTACACCTTC
-	TRBV7-9	-	TRBJ2-7	CASSLAALYYEQYF	TGTGCCAGCAGCTTAGCGGCCTTGTACTACGAGCAGTACTTC
-	TRBV15	TRBD1	TRBJ1-5	CATSRLGQPNQPQHF	TGTGCCACCAGCAGACTGGGACAGCCTAATCAGCCCCAGCATTTT
-	TRBV5-4	-	TRBJ2-5	CASSPNSETQYF	TGTGCCAGCAGCCCTAATTCAGAGACCCAGTACTTC
few	TRBV11-2	-	TRBJ2-1	CASSSLAYEQFF	TGTGCCAGCAGCTCCTTGGCCTATGAGCAGTTCTTC
few	TRBV25-1	TRBD2	TRBJ2-1	CASSYSGRAFEQFF	TGTGCCAGCAGTTACAGCGGGAGGGCCTTTGAGCAGTTCTTC
few	TRBV28	TRBD1	TRBJ1-2	CASSLGVQGAGGYTF	TGTGCCAGCAGTTTGGGGGTGCAGGGGGCCGGTGGCTACACCTTC
few	TRBV5-4	-	TRBJ2-1	CASSLGGTLSSYNEQFF	TGTGCCAGCAGCTTGGGTGGGACTCTGAGCTCCTACAATGAGCAGTTCTTC
few	TRBV11-2	-	TRBJ2-1	CASGPGLADNEQFF	TGTGCCAGCGGGCCTGGGCTGGCCGACAATGAGCAGTTCTTC
-	TRBV11-2	-	TRBJ2-5	CASSKIGVDETQYF	TGTGCCAGCAGTAAAATAGGGGTAGATGAGACCCAGTACTTC
-	TRBV19	TRBD1	TRBJ2-7	CASSNSQGVYEQYF	TGTGCCAGTAGCAACTCGCAGGGGGTCTACGAGCAGTACTTC
-	TRBV30	TRBD1	TRBJ1-2	CAWSSRFQGGGYTF	TGTGCCTGGAGTTCACGCTTCCAGGGGGGTGGCTACACCTTC
few	TRBV4-1	TRBD1	TRBJ1-2	CASSGRDSYGYTF	TGCGCCAGCAGCGGCCGGGACAGTTATGGCTACACCTTC
few	TRBV5-1	TRBD1	TRBJ2-7	CASSLTPGQGYEQYF	TGCGCCAGCAGCCTGACCCCGGGACAGGGCTACGAGCAGTACTTC
-	TRBV7-2	-	TRBJ2-2	CASSLVRGISTGELFF	TGTGCCAGCAGCTTAGTCAGGGGAATTTCAACCGGGGAGCTGTTTTTT
-	TRBV7-9	-	TRBJ2-7	CASSHRVTYEQYF	TGTGCCAGCAGCCATCGGGTTACCTACGAGCAGTACTTC
few	TRBV29-1	-	TRBJ2-3	CSVAQDTQYF	TGCAGCGTTGCCCAGGATACGCAGTATTTT
-	TRBV19	-	TRBJ2-1	CASRKEGGGGLGQFF	TGTGCCAGTAGGAAAGAGGGAGGAGGTGGTCTCGGGCAGTTCTTC
few	TRBV7-7	-	TRBJ2-1	CASSFPNSNEQFF	TGTGCTAGCAGCTTCCCGAACTCCAATGAGCAGTTCTTC
few	TRBV9	TRBD2	TRBJ2-1	CASSEGLAYEQFF	TGTGCCAGCAGCGAGGGACTAGCCTATGAGCAGTTCTTC
few	TRBV7-3	TRBD2	TRBJ2-1	CASSPLRAGGPNEQFF	TGTGCCAGCAGCCCTTTGAGGGCGGGGGGGCCAAATGAGCAGTTCTTC
-	TRBV7-6	TRBD1	TRBJ1-2	CASSLGGQGFGYTF	TGTGCCAGCAGCTTAGGGGGACAGGGTTTTGGCTACACCTTC
few	TRBV5-4	TRBD2	TRBJ2-1	CASSRGLAESSYNEQFF	TGTGCCAGCAGTCGCGGACTAGCCGAGAGCTCCTACAATGAGCAGTTCTTC
few	TRBV7-9	-	TRBJ1-1	CASSLMGRNTEAFF	TGTGCCAGCAGCTTAATGGGCCGGAACACTGAAGCTTTCTTT
-	TRBV7-3	-	TRBJ2-1	CASSSGSEQFF	TGTGCCAGCAGCTCAGGGTCTGAGCAGTTCTTC
-	TRBV18	-	TRBJ2-1	CASQRSQPVIQDYNEQFF	TGTGCCAGCCAGCGGTCGCAGCCGGTTATCCAAGATTACAATGAGCAGTTCTTC
few	TRBV7-2	-	TRBJ2-5	CASSLSHTNQETQYF	TGTGCCAGCAGCTTATCGCACACCAACCAAGAGACCCAGTACTTC
-	TRBV30	-	TRBJ1-5	CAWSPRERHSNQPQHF	TGTGCCTGGAGTCCACGGGAGAGGCATAGCAATCAGCCCCAGCATTTT
few	TRBV4-2	TRBD1	TRBJ2-7	CASSQAGTGTGQYF	TGTGCCAGCAGCCAAGCAGGGACAGGCACCGGGCAGTACTTC
-	TRBV6-5	-	TRBJ1-4	CASSYAAQSEGKLFF	TGTGCCAGCAGTTACGCTGCACAGTCTGAAGGAAAACTGTTTTTT
-	TRBV30	-	TRBJ2-2	CAWSKDIPRDTGELFF	TGTGCCTGGAGCAAGGACATTCCTCGGGACACCGGGGAGCTGTTTTTT
few	TRBV2	-	TRBJ1-2	CASSEGTRAGYTF	TGTGCCAGCAGTGAAGGGACACGCGCTGGCTACACCTTC
-	TRBV25-1	-	TRBJ2-7	CASSEWLEADGEQYF	TGTGCCAGCAGTGAATGGTTGGAGGCCGACGGGGAGCAGTACTTC